This T cell receptor beta chain appears in the sequencing data of a study of blood T cell repertoires in COVID-19. About the research overall: There were acute and convalescent COVID-19 samples, and they came from the United States, Italy and Spain. PBMCs, B-cell-depleted T cells, or T cells provided the cDNA or gDNA that made up the material.

The V gene end was trimmed by 5 bases and the J gene end by 6 bases; junction bases not matched to a gene: 6. Germline V gene sequence: CDR1 SGHAT, CDR2 FQNNGV. CDR3 length: 14 amino acids. Original handling: Amplification from reference gene primers served as the basis for estimated nucleated cell counts. Data came from immunoSEQ multiplex PCR; TCRdb stores just in-frame clones and leaves some out. V and J calls and clone size are copied from that table; D and trimming were computed from the DNA. Of 250,000 to 350,000 clones listed, around 87% are singletons. This clone was recorded once. The source of this sequence is a woman aged 50 to 65 who had recovered from COVID-19. Sequencing input: peripheral blood. The chain employs TRBV11-2 and TRBJ2-7, with 11 bases lining up with TRBD2. The CDR3 DNA reads as TGTGCCAGCAGCATTAGCGGGAGGGGTCGCGAGCAGTACTTC. It encodes CASSISGRGREQYF.